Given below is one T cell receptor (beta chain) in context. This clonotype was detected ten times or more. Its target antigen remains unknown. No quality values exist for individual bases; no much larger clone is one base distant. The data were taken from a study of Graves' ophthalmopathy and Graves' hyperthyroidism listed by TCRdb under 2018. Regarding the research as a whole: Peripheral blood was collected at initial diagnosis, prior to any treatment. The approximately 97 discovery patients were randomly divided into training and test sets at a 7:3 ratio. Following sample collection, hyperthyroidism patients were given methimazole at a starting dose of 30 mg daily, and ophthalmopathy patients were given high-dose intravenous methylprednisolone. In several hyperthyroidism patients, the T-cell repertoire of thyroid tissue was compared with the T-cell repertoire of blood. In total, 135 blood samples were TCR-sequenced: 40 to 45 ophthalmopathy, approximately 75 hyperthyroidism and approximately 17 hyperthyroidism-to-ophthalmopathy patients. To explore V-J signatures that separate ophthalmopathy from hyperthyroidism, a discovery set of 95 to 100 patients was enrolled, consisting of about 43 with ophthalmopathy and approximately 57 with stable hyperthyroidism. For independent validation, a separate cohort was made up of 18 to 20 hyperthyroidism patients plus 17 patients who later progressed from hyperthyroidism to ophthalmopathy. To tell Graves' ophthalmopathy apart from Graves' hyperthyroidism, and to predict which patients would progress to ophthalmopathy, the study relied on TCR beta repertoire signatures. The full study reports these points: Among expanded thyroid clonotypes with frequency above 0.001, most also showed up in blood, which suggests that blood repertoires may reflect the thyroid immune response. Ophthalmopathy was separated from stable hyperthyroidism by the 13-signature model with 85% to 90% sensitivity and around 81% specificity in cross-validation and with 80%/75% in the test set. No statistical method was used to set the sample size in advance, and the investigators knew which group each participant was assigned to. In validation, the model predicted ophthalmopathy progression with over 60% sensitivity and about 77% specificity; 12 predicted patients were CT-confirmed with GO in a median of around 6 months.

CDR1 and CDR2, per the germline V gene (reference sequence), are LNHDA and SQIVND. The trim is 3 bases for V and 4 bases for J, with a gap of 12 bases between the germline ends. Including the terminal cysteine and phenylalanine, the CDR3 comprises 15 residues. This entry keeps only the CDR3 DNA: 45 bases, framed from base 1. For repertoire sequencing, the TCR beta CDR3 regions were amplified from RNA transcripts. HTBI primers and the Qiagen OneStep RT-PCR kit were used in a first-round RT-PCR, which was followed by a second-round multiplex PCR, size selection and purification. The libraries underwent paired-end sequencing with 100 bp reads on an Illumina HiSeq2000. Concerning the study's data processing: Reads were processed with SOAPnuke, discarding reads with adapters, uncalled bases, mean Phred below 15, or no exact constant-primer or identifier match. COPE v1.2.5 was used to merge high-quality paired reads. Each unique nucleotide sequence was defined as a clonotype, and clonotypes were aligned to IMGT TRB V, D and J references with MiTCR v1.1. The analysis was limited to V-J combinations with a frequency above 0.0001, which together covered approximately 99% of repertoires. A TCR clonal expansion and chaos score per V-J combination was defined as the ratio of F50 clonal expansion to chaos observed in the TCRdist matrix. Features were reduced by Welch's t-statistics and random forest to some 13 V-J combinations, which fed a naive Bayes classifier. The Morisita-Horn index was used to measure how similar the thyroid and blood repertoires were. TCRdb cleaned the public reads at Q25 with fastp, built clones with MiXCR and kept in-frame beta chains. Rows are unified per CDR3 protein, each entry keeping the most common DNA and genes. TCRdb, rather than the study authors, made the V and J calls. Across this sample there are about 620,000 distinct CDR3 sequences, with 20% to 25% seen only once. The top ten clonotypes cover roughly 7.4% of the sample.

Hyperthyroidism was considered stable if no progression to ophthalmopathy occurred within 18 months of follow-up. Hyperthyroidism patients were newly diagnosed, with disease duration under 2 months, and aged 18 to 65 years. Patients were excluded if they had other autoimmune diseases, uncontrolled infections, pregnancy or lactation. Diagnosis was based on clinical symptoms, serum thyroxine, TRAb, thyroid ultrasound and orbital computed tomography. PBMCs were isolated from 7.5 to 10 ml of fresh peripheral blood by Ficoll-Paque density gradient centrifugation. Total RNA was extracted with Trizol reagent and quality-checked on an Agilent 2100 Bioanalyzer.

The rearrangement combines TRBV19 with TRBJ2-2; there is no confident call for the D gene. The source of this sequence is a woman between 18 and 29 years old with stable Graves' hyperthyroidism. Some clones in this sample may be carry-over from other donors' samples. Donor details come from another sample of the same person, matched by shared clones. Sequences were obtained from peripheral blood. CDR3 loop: CASSIQPIATGELFF. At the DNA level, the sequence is TGTGCCAGTAGTATTCAACCCATAGCCACCGGGGAGCTGTTTTTT.